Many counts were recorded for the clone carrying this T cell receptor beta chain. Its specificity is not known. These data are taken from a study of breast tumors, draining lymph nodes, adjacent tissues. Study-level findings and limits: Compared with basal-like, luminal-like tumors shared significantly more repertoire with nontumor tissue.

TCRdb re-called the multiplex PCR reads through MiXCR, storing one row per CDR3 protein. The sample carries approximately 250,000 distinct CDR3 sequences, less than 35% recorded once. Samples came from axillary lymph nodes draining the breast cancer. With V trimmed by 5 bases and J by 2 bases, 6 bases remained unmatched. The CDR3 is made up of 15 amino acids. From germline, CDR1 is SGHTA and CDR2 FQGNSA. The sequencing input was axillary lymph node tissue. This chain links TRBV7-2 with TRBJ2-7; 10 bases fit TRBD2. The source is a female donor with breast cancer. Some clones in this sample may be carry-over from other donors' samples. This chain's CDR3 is CASSVWTSGTYEQYF. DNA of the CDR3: TGTGCCAGCAGCGTATGGACTAGCGGAACCTACGAGCAGTACTTC.